This record looks at one T cell receptor beta chain sequence and its context. The target antigen is unknown. This CDR3 has 14 amino acids. The germline V gene encodes CDR1 MNHEY and CDR2 SVGAGI. Trimming cost V 7 bases and J 2 bases; bases outside gene matches: 3. These data come from a study of beta chain features in type 1 diabetes. Findings of the study overall: Type 1 diabetes patients had moderately but significantly shorter TCRB CDR3s in all four CD4+ subsets. Using cDNA template may skew counts toward highly expressing activated cells. Fewer insertions but more deletions were seen at VDJ junctions in type 1 diabetes patients.

The authors obtained over 98% purity in all sorted populations. The entirety of the isolated RNA underwent reverse transcription, so expressed TCRB transcripts were sequenced. TCRdb's table, derived via immunoSEQ multiplex PCR, lists solely in-frame clones and lacks some. The repertoire holds about 370,000 clones, over 13% seen once, with 0.019% in the top ten. The V gene is TRBV6-5, the J gene TRBJ2-3; TRBD2 matches at 10 bases. The source of this sequence is a woman in her late teens or twenties in good health. The source material was naive CD4+ T cells from blood. The DNA for the CDR3 is TGTGCCAGCAAACTAGCGGGGACCACAGATACGCAGTATTTT. Translated: CASKLAGTTDTQYF.